This T cell receptor (beta chain) came from a study of memory CD4+ T cells and cytomegalovirus serostatus. V lost 8 bases and J lost 4; bases outside the gene matches: 6. CDR1 is GTSNPN and CDR2 is SVGIG in the germline V gene (reference sequence). This CDR3 has 12 residues. Study-wide results and caveats: Each of 67 CMV-associated TCRbeta sequences occurred in one to five individuals. The CMV-associated TCR signature appears largely within the CD4+ memory repertoire.

The sort gate was single viable CD3+CD4+CD8-CD45RO+ cells for memory CD4+ T cells. After thawing, CD4+ T cells were positively selected. Regarding this clone: What it recognizes is unknown.

The protocol was immunoSEQ multiplex PCR, while the TCRdb copy is restricted to in-frame clones and leaves out a portion. The sample yields about 58,000 clones, less than 85% seen once. J is TRBJ1-1 and V is TRBV30, with 8 positions matching TRBD1. Sequencing input: memory CD4+ T cells from blood. This clonotype was sampled from an adult in good health and CMV-seronegative. Some clones in this sample may be carry-over from other donors' samples. The CDR3 loop reads CAHDRGGTEAFF. For the CDR3, the DNA is TGTGCCCACGACAGGGGAGGCACTGAAGCTTTCTTT.